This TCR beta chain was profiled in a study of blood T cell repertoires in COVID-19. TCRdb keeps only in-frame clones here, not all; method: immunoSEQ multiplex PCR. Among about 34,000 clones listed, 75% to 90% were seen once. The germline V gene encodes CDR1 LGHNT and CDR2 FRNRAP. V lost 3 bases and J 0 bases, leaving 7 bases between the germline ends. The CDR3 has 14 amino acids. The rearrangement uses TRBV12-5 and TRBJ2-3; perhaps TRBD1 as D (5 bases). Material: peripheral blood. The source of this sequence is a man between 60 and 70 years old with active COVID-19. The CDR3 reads CASGFSGSTDTQYF. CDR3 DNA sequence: TGTGCTAGTGGTTTTTCAGGGAGCACAGATACGCAGTATTTT. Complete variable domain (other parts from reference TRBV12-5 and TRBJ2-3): DARVTQTPRHKVTEMGQEVTMRCQPILGHNTVFWYRQTMMQGLELLAYFRNRAPLDDSGMPKDRFSAEMPDATLATLKIQPSEPRDSAVYFCASGFSGSTDTQYFGPGTRLTVL.